One T cell receptor (beta chain) is described in this entry. The entry originates in a study of cytomegalovirus exposure and HLA in healthy donors. PCR used 60 Vbeta primers and 13 Jbeta primers. Libraries were prepared by immunoSEQ multiplex PCR; TCRdb keeps only in-frame clonotypes and omits some of them. The data show about 180,000 clones, about four fifths seen once. The CDR3 is 14 residues long. J gave up 8 bases and V 1 base, and 6 bases lay outside the gene matches. CDR1 is SGHTS, CDR2 YDEGEE, per germline. The TCR comes from a man between 40 and 49 years old in good health and CMV-seronegative. This rearrangement joins TRBV5-8 to TRBJ2-3; TRBD1 matches 8 bases. The sequenced sample was PBMCs. The CDR3 nucleotides are TGTGCCAGCAGCTTGAGACAGGGGTTGAGTACGCAGTATTTT. Protein: CASSLRQGLSTQYF.